A single sample is the source of the 11 T cell receptor beta chains below, sequenced in a study of CXCR3-negative and CXCR3-positive naive CD8 T cells. The libraries of TRB cDNA were constructed through 5' RACE using UMI labels. For each CDR3 protein, TCRdb gives one entry from its re-call of the 5' RACE reads, without DNA. Here the sample table reports around 29,000 distinct CDR3 sequences. The sequenced material came from memory CD8+ T cells from blood. These receptors all stem from a human donor in good health. Some clones in this sample may be carry-over from other donors' samples.

V is TRBV7-9 and J is TRBJ2-3; TCRdb names TRBD1, which stays unverified in the absence of DNA. The CDR3 contains 13 residues. Germline V gene sequence: CDR1 SEHNR, CDR2 FQNEAQ (reference sequence). CDR3 region: CASNGGSTDTQYF.

The chain links TRBV15 to TRBJ1-1; absent DNA, TCRdb's TRBD1 call cannot be checked. The CDR3 loop spans 13 amino acids. Germline assignment: CDR1 LNHNV and CDR2 YYDKDF (reference sequence). CDR3 protein: CATSEGTENEAFF. The whole variable domain, filled in from reference TRBV15 and TRBJ1-1, reads DAMVIQNPRYQVTQFGKPVTLSCSQTLNHNVMYWYQQKSSQAPKLLFHYYDKDFNNEADTPDNFQSRRPNTSFCFLDIRSPGLGDTAMYLCATSEGTENEAFFGQGTRLTVV.

CDR3 sequence: CASSPPGGPDYEQYF. The gene calls are TRBV7-9 and TRBJ2-7; TCRdb's D gene call, TRBD1, goes unchecked for lack of DNA. CDR3 length: 15 amino acids. Germline CDR1 SEHNR, CDR2 FQNEAQ (reference sequence).

This chain uses TRBV11-2 with TRBJ2-5; TCRdb outputs TRBD1, but without DNA this stays unchecked. Germline CDR1 reads SGHAT; CDR2 reads FQNNGV. This CDR3 has 15 amino acids. CDR3 sequence: CASSFLGGYQETQYF.

This rearrangement joins TRBV9 to TRBJ2-3; as DNA is missing, the TRBD2 call by TCRdb cannot be tested. This CDR3 has 17 residues. Germline V lookup: CDR1 SGDLS, CDR2 YYNGEE. This chain's CDR3 is CASSPHGTSGSTDTQYF.

This chain connects TRBV5-1 to TRBJ1-5; with no DNA, the TCRdb D assignment of TRBD1 cannot be verified. This CDR3 has 15 residues. Looked up from germline, CDR1 is SGHRS and CDR2 is YFSETQ. The CDR3 sequence: CASSLTGDGNQPQHF.

The chain employs TRBV7-8 and TRBJ2-3; TCRdb's D call of TRBD2 is untestable without DNA. Looked up from germline, CDR1 is SGHVS and CDR2 is FQNEAQ. The CDR3 runs to 15 residues. The CDR3 spells CASSPWTRTTDTQYF.

This chain uses TRBV12-3 or TRBV12-4 with TRBJ1-2; TCRdb indicates TRBD1, and absent DNA this call remains unverified. The length of the CDR3 is 13 residues. CDR3 sequence reads: CASGETGLGGYTF.

The CDR3 region is CSAIDLAGDSYEHYF. This chain uses TRBV20-1 with TRBJ2-7. CDR1 DFQATT and CDR2 SNEGSKA come from the germline V gene (reference sequence). The length of the CDR3 is 15 residues.

This chain joins TRBV14 and TRBJ2-3; the D call from TCRdb, TRBD2, cannot be confirmed without DNA. The CDR3 covers 18 residues. The germline gives CDR1 SGHDN, CDR2 FVKESK. The CDR3 loop reads CASSQDRASGEAGDTQYF.

The genes are TRBV6-2 or TRBV6-3 and TRBJ2-7; TCRdb outputs TRBD2, but without DNA this stays unchecked. Looked up from germline, CDR1 is MNHEY and CDR2 is SVGEGT. The CDR3 is 18 residues long. Here the CDR3 reads CASSTPGLAGAPPYEQYF.